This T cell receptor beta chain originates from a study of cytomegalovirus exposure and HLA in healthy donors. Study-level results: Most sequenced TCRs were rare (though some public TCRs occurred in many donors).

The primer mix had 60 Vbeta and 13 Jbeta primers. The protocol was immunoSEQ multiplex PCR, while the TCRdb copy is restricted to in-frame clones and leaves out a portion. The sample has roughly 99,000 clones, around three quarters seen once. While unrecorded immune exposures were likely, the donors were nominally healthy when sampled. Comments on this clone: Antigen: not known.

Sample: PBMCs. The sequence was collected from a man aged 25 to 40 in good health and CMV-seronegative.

CDR3 coding DNA: TGTGCCAGCAGCTTAGTTCCGGGACAGGGGGTCGATGAGCAGTTCTTC. This encodes CASSLVPGQGVDEQFF. The V and J genes are TRBV7-8 and TRBJ2-1; TRBD1 aligns across 11 bases. The CDR3 totals 16 residues. Germline V gives CDR1 SGHVS, CDR2 FQNEAQ. The V and J ends lost 1 base and 8 bases, in that order; junction bases with no gene match: 7.